This passage covers 16 T cell receptor beta chains from one sample sequenced in a study of shared clonotypes between healthy human individuals. Data came from immunoSEQ multiplex PCR; TCRdb stores just in-frame clones and leaves some out. The table records about 230,000 clones, approximately 65% of them present only once. What was sequenced was memory CD4+ T cells sorted from blood. Documented subset: CD45RA-negative fraction. Source of these receptors: a man aged 25-45 years in good health.

This clone has more than one count but fewer than ten. The chain has TRBV7-2 and TRBJ2-3, with D hard to call. Germline lookup yields CDR1 SGHTA and CDR2 FQGNSA. CDR3 size: 14 residues. Trimming removed 3 bases from V and 0 bases from J, with 7 bases in between. The CDR3 loop reads CASSLRLSTDTQYF. CDR3 nucleotide sequence: TGTGCCAGCAGCTTGAGGCTGAGCACAGATACGCAGTATTTT. The full variable domain, completed using reference TRBV7-2 and TRBJ2-3, is GAGVSQSPSNKVTEKGKDVELRCDPISGHTALYWYRQSLGQGLEFLIYFQGNSAPDKSGLPSDRFSAERTGGSVSTLTIQRTQQEDSAVYLCASSLRLSTDTQYFGPGTRLTVL.

V is TRBV7-2 and J is TRBJ1-1; D is undetermined. Germline V gives CDR1 SGHTA, CDR2 FQGNSA. V lost 3 bases to trimming and J lost 1 base, with 3 bases between them. The length of the CDR3 is 12 residues. The CDR3 DNA reads as TGTGCCAGCAGCTTGTCGAACACTGAAGCTTTCTTT. Translated, it gives CASSLSNTEAFF.

This clone was found many times. The chain recombines TRBV6-5 with TRBJ1-1; D gene ambiguous. Trimming took 6 bases from V and 12 from J, leaving 14 bases between them. The CDR3 runs to 11 residues. Germline CDR1 and CDR2: MNHEY and SVGAGI. The CDR3 nucleotides are TGTGCCAGCAGAAATACACTAGGAACTTTCTTT. Encoded protein: CASRNTLGTFF.

CDR3 sequence reads: CASSLRQGNTEAFF. The CDR3 DNA sequence: TGTGCCAGCAGTTTAAGACAGGGGAACACTGAAGCTTTCTTT. This chain connects TRBV27 to TRBJ1-1; 7 nucleotides match TRBD1. With 2 bases clipped from V and 1 base from J, the junction kept 1 base outside the gene matches. CDR3 length: 14 residues. Looked up from germline, CDR1 is MNHEY and CDR2 is SMNVEV (reference sequence).

This clone was seen repeatedly, ten times or more. CDR3 nucleotide sequence: TGTGCCAGCAGTTTGGCCAGGGGGCTGGGTCAGCCCCAGCATTTT. This translates into CASSLARGLGQPQHF. The rearrangement uses TRBV28 and TRBJ1-5, with 8 bases identical to TRBD1. Looked up from germline, CDR1 is MDHEN and CDR2 is SYDVKM. J was trimmed by 6 bases and V by 3 bases; bases with no gene match: 7. CDR3 length equals 15 residues.

This rearrangement joins TRBV5-1 to TRBJ2-5; D is unclear. V was clipped by 0 bases and J by 5 bases, with 8 bases between them. Germline lookup yields CDR1 SGHRS and CDR2 YFSETQ. This CDR3 region has 13 residues. The CDR3 DNA reads TGCGCCAGCAGCTTGGTCCCTGGGGAGACCCAGTACTTC. This codes for CASSLVPGETQYF.

As regards this clone: This sample also contains other DNA sequences that code for the same CDR3. The genes are TRBV28 and TRBJ2-1; D uncertain. The length of the CDR3 is 13 residues. V was shortened by 3 bases and J by 7 bases, with 10 bases between the two germline ends. Germline values: CDR1 MDHEN, CDR2 SYDVKM. The CDR3 sequence: CASSLGRPNEQFF. CDR3 coding DNA: TGTGCCAGCAGTTTGGGCAGACCAAATGAGCAGTTCTTC.

The chain couples TRBV5-1 to TRBJ2-5; the D gene is possibly TRBD2 (7 bases). Trimming shortened V by 0 bases and J by 5 bases, and 11 bases separated the two germline ends. This CDR3 is 14 amino acids long. CDR1 is SGHRS and CDR2 is YFSETQ in the germline V gene. The CDR3 bases are TGCGCCAGCAGCTTGGAGGGGGGGCGTGAGACCCAGTACTTC. Translation gives CASSLEGGRETQYF.

The chain has TRBV25-1 and TRBJ2-3, with a possible D match to TRBD2 (6 bases). This CDR3 has 14 residues. Deletions cut 7 bases from V and 6 bases from J, with 17 bases between. Germline values: CDR1 MGHDK, CDR2 SYGVNS. In nucleotides, the CDR3 is TGTGCCAGCAACGTGGCGGGGAAGGGGGATACGCAGTATTTT. Encoded protein: CASNVAGKGDTQYF.

The gene calls are TRBV28 and TRBJ2-2; the D call may be TRBD1 or TRBD2 (5 bases each). The CDR3 is 15 residues long. In germline, CDR1 is MDHEN, CDR2 SYDVKM. V was shortened by 5 bases and J by 7 bases, with 17 bases between the two germline ends. This chain's CDR3 is CASSPGTTRGGELFF. In DNA form, the CDR3 reads TGTGCCAGCAGTCCCGGGACCACTCGAGGCGGGGAGCTGTTTTTT.

The chain recombines TRBV4-1 with TRBJ2-2; unclear D gene. The V and J ends lost 4 bases and 5 bases respectively, with 5 bases between them. The CDR3 is 12 amino acids. The germline CDR1 and CDR2 sequences are MGHRA and YSYEKL. The CDR3 is CASSRDTGELFF. CDR3 DNA: TGCGCCAGCAGCCGGGATACCGGGGAGCTGTTTTTT.

The rearrangement links TRBV4-3 to TRBJ2-1, with TRBD2 as a possible D gene (6 bases). Trimming left V 5 bases short and J 4 bases short, with 21 bases between. Germline V gene lookup returns CDR1 LGHNA and CDR2 YSLEER. This CDR3 spans 17 amino acids. CDR3 sequence reads: CASSSDYSGHAYNEQFF. Here the CDR3 DNA reads TGCGCCAGCAGCTCGGACTATAGCGGACATGCTTACAATGAGCAGTTCTTC.

V is TRBV7-9 and J is TRBJ1-1; TRBD1 agrees at 7 bases. The V gene end was trimmed by 6 bases and the J gene end by 6 bases; junction bases not matched to a gene: 13. The CDR3 contains 15 residues. Germline V gene lookup returns CDR1 SEHNR and CDR2 FQNEAQ (reference sequence). CDR3 coding DNA: TGTGCCAGCAGGCCAGCGACAGGGAGTAACGCTGAAGCTTTCTTT. Its protein is CASRPATGSNAEAFF.

V and J are TRBV5-1 and TRBJ2-3, with 8 bases that match TRBD2. Germline CDR1 is SGHRS and CDR2 is YFSETQ. The CDR3 sequence is 16 residues long. J lost 1 base, V lost 0 bases, and 4 bases had no gene match. The DNA of the CDR3 is TGCGCCAGCAGCTTGGGTAGCGGGGACCGCACAGATACGCAGTATTTT. It is translated as CASSLGSGDRTDTQYF.

This clone was seen a handful of times. V gene TRBV5-1 combines with J gene TRBJ2-1; D call uncertain. Looked up from germline, CDR1 is SGHRS and CDR2 is YFSETQ. This CDR3 comprises 17 residues. Trimming shortened V by 4 bases and J by 9 bases, and 26 bases separated the two germline ends. CDR3 region: CASSAPLMESGTIEQFF. CDR3 DNA sequence: TGCGCCAGCAGCGCACCCCTAATGGAGTCAGGTACAATTGAGCAGTTCTTC.

V usage is TRBV28 and J usage is TRBJ2-5; a possible D gene is TRBD2 (6 bases). Germline CDR1 is MDHEN and CDR2 is SYDVKM. This CDR3 region has 15 residues. The V and J ends lost 4 bases and 5 bases respectively, with 17 bases between them. The CDR3 DNA reads TGTGCCAGCAGTTCTCCCTCAGGAGGGCGGGAGACCCAGTACTTC. This translates into CASSSPSGGRETQYF. Filled out from reference TRBV28 and TRBJ2-5, the complete variable domain reads DVKVTQSSRYLVKRTGEKVFLECVQDMDHENMFWYRQDPGLGLRLIYFSYDVKMKEKGDIPEGYSVSREKKERFSLILESASTNQTSMYLCASSSPSGGRETQYFGPGTRLLVL.